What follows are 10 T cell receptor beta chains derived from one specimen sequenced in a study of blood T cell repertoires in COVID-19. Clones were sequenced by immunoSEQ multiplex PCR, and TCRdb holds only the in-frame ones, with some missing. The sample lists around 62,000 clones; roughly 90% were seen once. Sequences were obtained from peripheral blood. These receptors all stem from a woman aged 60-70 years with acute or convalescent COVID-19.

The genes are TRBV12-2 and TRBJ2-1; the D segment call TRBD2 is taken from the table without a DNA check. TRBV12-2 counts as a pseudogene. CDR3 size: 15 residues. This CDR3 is CASRPPGLTYNEQFF. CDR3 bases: TGTGCAAGTCGCCCTCCCGGACTTACCTACAATGAGCAGTTCTTC.

The CDR3 loop is CASSFGGDYSPLHF. CDR3 DNA: TGTGCCAGCAGCTTCGGGGGGGATTATTCACCCCTCCACTTT. This rearrangement joins TRBV28 to TRBJ1-6; D may be TRBD1 (5 bases). V was clipped by 6 bases and J by 8 bases, with 14 bases between them. There are 14 residues in the CDR3. The germline V gene has CDR1 MDHEN and CDR2 SYDVKM.

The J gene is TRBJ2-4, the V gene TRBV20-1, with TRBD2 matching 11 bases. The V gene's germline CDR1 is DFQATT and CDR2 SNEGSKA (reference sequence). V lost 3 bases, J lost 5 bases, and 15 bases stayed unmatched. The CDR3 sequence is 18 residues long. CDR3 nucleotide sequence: TGCAGTGCTAGTCCCCTAGCGGGGGGACCCATCAGGCAAAACATTCAGTACTTC. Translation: CSASPLAGGPIRQNIQYF.

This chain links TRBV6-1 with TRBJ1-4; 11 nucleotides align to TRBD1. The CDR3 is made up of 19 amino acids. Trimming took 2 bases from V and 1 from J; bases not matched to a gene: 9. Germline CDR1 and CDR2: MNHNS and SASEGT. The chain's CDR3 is CASSESVVDRGRTNEKLFF. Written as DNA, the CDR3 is TGTGCCAGCAGTGAAAGTGTAGTGGACAGGGGGCGAACTAATGAAAAACTGTTTTTT.

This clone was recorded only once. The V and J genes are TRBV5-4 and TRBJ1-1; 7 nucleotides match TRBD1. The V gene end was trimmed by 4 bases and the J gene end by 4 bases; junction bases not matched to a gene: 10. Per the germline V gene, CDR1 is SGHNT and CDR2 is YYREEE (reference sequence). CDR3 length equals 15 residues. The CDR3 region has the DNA TGTGCCAGCAGCCTCGGTGGGGGACAGAGCACTGAAGCTTTCTTT. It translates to CASSLGGGQSTEAFF. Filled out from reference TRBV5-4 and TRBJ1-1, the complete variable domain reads ETGVTQSPTHLIKTRGQQVTLRCSSQSGHNTVSWYQQALGQGPQFIFQYYREEENGRGNFPPRFSGLQFPNYSSELNVNALELDDSALYLCASSLGGGQSTEAFFGQGTRLTVV.

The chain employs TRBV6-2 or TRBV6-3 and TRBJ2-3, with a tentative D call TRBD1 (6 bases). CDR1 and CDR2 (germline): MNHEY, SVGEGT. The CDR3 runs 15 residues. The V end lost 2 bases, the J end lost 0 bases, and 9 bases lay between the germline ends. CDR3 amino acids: CASSYQTGSTDTQYF. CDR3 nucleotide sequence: TGTGCCAGCAGTTACCAAACAGGGAGCACAGATACGCAGTATTTT.

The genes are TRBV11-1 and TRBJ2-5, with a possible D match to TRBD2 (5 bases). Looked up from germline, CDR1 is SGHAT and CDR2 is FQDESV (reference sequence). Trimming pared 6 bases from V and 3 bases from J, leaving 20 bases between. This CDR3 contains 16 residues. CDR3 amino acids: CASSHGRESGKETQYF. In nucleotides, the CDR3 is TGTGCCAGCAGTCATGGAAGGGAGTCGGGAAAAGAGACCCAGTACTTC.

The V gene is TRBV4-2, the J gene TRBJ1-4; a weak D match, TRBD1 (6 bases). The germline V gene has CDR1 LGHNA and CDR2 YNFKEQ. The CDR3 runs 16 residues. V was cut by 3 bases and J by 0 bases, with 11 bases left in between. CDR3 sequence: CASSQRGSATNEKLFF. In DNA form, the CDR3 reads TGTGCCAGCAGCCAGAGGGGGTCCGCAACTAATGAAAAACTGTTTTTT.

The CDR3 sequence: CASSLTGGGENQPQHF. CDR3 nucleotide sequence: TGTGCCAGCAGTTTGACAGGGGGCGGTGAGAATCAGCCCCAGCATTTT. The genes are TRBV28 and TRBJ1-5; 10 positions match TRBD1. The germline V gene encodes CDR1 MDHEN and CDR2 SYDVKM. The CDR3 is 16 residues long. V shed 3 bases and J 4 bases; nucleotides not matched to a gene: 6.

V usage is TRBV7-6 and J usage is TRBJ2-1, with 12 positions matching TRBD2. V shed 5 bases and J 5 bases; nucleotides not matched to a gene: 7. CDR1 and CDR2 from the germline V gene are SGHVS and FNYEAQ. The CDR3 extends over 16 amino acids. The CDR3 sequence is CASSPTGLAGHNEQFF. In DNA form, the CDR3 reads TGTGCCAGCAGCCCGACAGGACTAGCGGGACACAATGAGCAGTTCTTC.